This T cell receptor (beta chain) is from a study of identical twins. Regarding the study as a whole: Twin-shared out-of-frame alpha sequences showed excess low generation probability.

Many counts were recorded for this clonotype. The target antigen is unknown. Trimming took off 3 bases at V and 0 bases at J, with 9 bases between the two ends. Germline values: CDR1 SGHTA, CDR2 FQGNSA. This CDR3 region has 14 residues. Using its own MiXCR run on the 5' RACE reads, TCRdb lists one record per CDR3 protein. The sample includes 600,000 to 800,000 distinct CDR3 sequences, roughly 20% seen only once; the top ten take about 4.3%. Another study also made use of these data, one on T cells expressing NK-cell markers. That source adds: Dominant NKG2C+ clonotype frequencies of about 1.0-8% of CD8+ T cells were measured in over 5 donors.

The genes are TRBV7-2 and TRBJ2-7, with a possible D match to TRBD2 (5 bases). Sequenced input: PBMCs. This clonotype was sampled from a woman younger than 35 in good health. The CDR3 region has the DNA TGTGCCAGCAGCTTTGGCGGGCCCTCCTACGAGCAGTACTTC. Translating it yields CASSFGGPSYEQYF.